This T cell receptor beta chain derives from a study of blood T cell repertoires in COVID-19. Study at large: Donors in the United States, Italy and Spain gave samples during acute or convalescent COVID-19. PBMCs, B-cell-depleted T cells, or T cells were the source of the cDNA or gDNA that made up the material.

V gave up 3 bases and J gave up 2 bases, with 8 bases separating them. This CDR3 is built from 14 residues. Germline assignment: CDR1 WSHSY and CDR2 SAAADI. As processed by the authors: Amplification of reference gene primers provided the estimated nucleated cell counts. The protocol was immunoSEQ multiplex PCR, while the TCRdb copy is restricted to in-frame clones and leaves out a portion. That table is the source of V, J and clone size, and D and trimming were worked out from the DNA. Of about 160,000 clones detected, about 81% appear once; the ten largest clones hold approximately 11%. The gene calls are TRBV10-2 and TRBJ1-5; TRBD1 might be the D (6 bases). This receptor was identified in a man aged 55-75 years with active or convalescent COVID-19. Sequencing input: peripheral blood. This chain's CDR3 is CASSEAGGNQPQHF. CDR3 DNA: TGCGCCAGCAGTGAAGCAGGGGGCAATCAGCCCCAGCATTTT.